These 24 T cell receptor beta chains share one sample of origin, sequenced in a study of T cell responses to AZD1222 COVID-19 vaccine. Only in-frame clones appear in the TCRdb table, and some are missing; sequencing was by immunoSEQ multiplex PCR. Seen here are some 150,000 clones, around 88% observed once, and the top ten hold roughly 2%. The starting material was peripheral blood, obtained on day 0 of AZD1222 vaccination. These receptor sequences come from an adult in good health.

The chain couples TRBV29-1 to TRBJ1-1, with D perhaps matching TRBD1 (5 bases). Germline V gene sequence: CDR1 SQVTM, CDR2 ANQGSEA. The CDR3 totals 13 residues. Trimming pared 7 bases from V and 10 bases from J, leaving 22 bases between. The CDR3: CSALTGTGWGAFF. DNA for the CDR3: TGCAGCGCCTTAACCGGGACGGGGTGGGGAGCTTTCTTT. The full variable domain, in which reference TRBV29-1 and TRBJ1-1 provide the parts outside the CDR3, is SAVISQKPSRDICQRGTSLTIQCQVDSQVTMMFWYRQQPGQSLTLIATANQGSEATYESGFVIDKFPISRPNLTFSTLTVSNMSPEDSSIYLCSALTGTGWGAFFGQGTRLTVV.

This sequence joins TRBV9 and TRBJ1-4; D is unresolved. V was cut by 0 bases and J by 7 bases, with 10 bases left in between. The CDR3 loop spans 14 amino acids. In germline, CDR1 is SGDLS, CDR2 YYNGEE. DNA for the CDR3: TGTGCCAGCAGCGTAGACCCCACGAGTGAAAAACTGTTTTTT. Translated, it gives CASSVDPTSEKLFF.

The V call is TRBV24-1, the J call TRBJ1-2, with D perhaps TRBD1 (5 bases). The CDR3 runs 15 residues. V dropped 1 base and J dropped 3 bases, with 11 bases sitting between them. Germline CDR1 and CDR2: KGHDR and SFDVKD. CDR3 DNA sequence: TGTGCCACCAGTGATTTCTGGGGGATATACTATGGCTACACCTTC. This encodes CATSDFWGIYYGYTF.

The gene calls are TRBV7-2 and TRBJ2-5; 14 bases fit TRBD2. J was trimmed by 4 bases and V by 6 bases; bases with no gene match: 10. CDR3 length: 17 amino acids. In germline, CDR1 is SGHTA, CDR2 FQGNSA. As DNA, the CDR3 is TGTGCCAGCAGAGAACCCATCGGACTAGCGGGAGGAGAGACCCAGTACTTC. Translation gives CASREPIGLAGGETQYF.

This chain joins TRBV19 and TRBJ2-1, with D perhaps matching TRBD2 (5 bases). CDR3 size: 15 residues. V was shortened by 3 bases and J by 0 bases, with 9 bases between the two germline ends. Germline values: CDR1 LNHDA, CDR2 SQIVND (reference sequence). The CDR3 coding sequence is TGTGCCAGTAGTATGGGAGCATTCTCCTACAATGAGCAGTTCTTC. It specifies CASSMGAFSYNEQFF. Using reference TRBV19 and TRBJ2-1 for the parts outside the CDR3, the full variable domain is DGGITQSPKYLFRKEGQNVTLSCEQNLNHDAMYWYRQDPGQGLRLIYYSQIVNDFQKGDIAEGYSVSREKKESFPLTVTSAQKNPTAFYLCASSMGAFSYNEQFFGPGTRLTVL.

The V call is TRBV5-4, the J call TRBJ2-4; perhaps TRBD2 as D (7 bases). Germline CDR1 is SGHNT and CDR2 is YYREEE (reference sequence). This CDR3 has 15 amino acids. The V end lost 7 bases, the J end lost 2 bases, and 16 bases lay between the germline ends. CDR3 residues: CASSPGGVTKNIQYF. Here the CDR3 DNA reads TGTGCCAGCTCCCCGGGGGGCGTAACCAAAAACATTCAGTACTTC.

V is TRBV7-9 and J is TRBJ1-2, with unresolved D. The CDR3 extends over 13 amino acids. CDR1 and CDR2 from the germline V gene are SEHNR and FQNEAQ (reference sequence). V lost 5 bases, J lost 8 bases, and 15 bases lay in between. CDR3 sequence: CASSPSGLGGYTF. The CDR3 DNA is TGTGCCAGCAGCCCCTCCGGACTGGGGGGCTACACCTTC.

The J gene is TRBJ2-6, the V gene TRBV30, with D perhaps TRBD2 (6 bases). Trimming shortened V by 0 bases and J by 3 bases, and 15 bases separated the two germline ends. Germline lookup yields CDR1 GTSNPN and CDR2 SVGIG (reference sequence). CDR3 length equals 17 residues. The CDR3 reads CAWSVPGLSGGANVLTF. The CDR3 DNA follows: TGTGCCTGGAGTGTCCCGGGACTCTCTGGTGGGGCCAACGTCCTGACTTTC. The variable domain in full, completed from reference TRBV30 and TRBJ2-6, reads SQTIHQWPATLVQPVGSPLSLECTVEGTSNPNLYWYRQAAGRGLQLLFYSVGIGQISSEVPQNLSASRPQDRQFILSSKKLLLSDSGFYLCAWSVPGLSGGANVLTFGAGSRLTVL.

Only one count was recorded for this clone. This same CDR3 is encoded by further DNA sequences in the sample. The chain couples TRBV7-2 to TRBJ2-2, with D possibly called TRBD1 or TRBD2 (5 bases each). The CDR3 length is 13 residues. V gave up 2 bases and J gave up 6 bases, with 7 bases separating them. CDR1 and CDR2 (germline): SGHTA, FQGNSA. This CDR3 reads CASSLRGPGELFF. The CDR3 DNA reads TGTGCCAGCAGCTTACGGGGACCCGGGGAGCTGTTTTTT.

The sample holds a few counts of this clone. The V gene is TRBV6-5, the J gene TRBJ1-1, with 8 bases fitting TRBD1. There are 15 residues in the CDR3. CDR1 is MNHEY, CDR2 SVGAGI, per germline. V was pared by 4 bases and J by 7 bases, with 11 bases of the junction left unmatched. The chain's CDR3 is CASSLLSQGAFEAFF. As DNA, the CDR3 is TGTGCCAGCAGTTTACTTTCTCAGGGGGCATTTGAAGCTTTCTTT.

The chain joins TRBV27 to TRBJ2-1; TRBD1 might be the D (5 bases). The CDR3 runs to 14 residues. With 7 bases removed from V and 8 bases from J, the gap between germline ends came to 18 bases. Germline CDR1 reads MNHEY; CDR2 reads SMNVEV (reference sequence). The CDR3 region is CASTLVTGRYEQFF. In nucleotides, the CDR3 is TGTGCCAGCACCCTGGTAACAGGAAGGTATGAGCAGTTCTTC.

The chain couples TRBV11-2 to TRBJ2-2; 7 bases are shared with TRBD2. The CDR3 loop spans 15 amino acids. J gave up 4 bases and V 5 bases, and 7 bases lay outside the gene matches. CDR1 and CDR2 from the germline V gene are SGHAT and FQNNGV. The CDR3 protein is CASSHIAGSTGELFF. The CDR3 region has the DNA TGTGCCAGCAGCCACATAGCGGGTAGCACCGGGGAGCTGTTTTTT.

The V and J genes are TRBV27 and TRBJ1-1, with D possibly TRBD1 on 6 matching bases. V lost 2 bases and J lost 10, with 11 bases in between. This CDR3 comprises 12 residues. Germline CDR1 MNHEY, CDR2 SMNVEV (reference sequence). The CDR3 region has the DNA TGTGCCAGCAGTTTAGGAGCAGGGGCAGCTTTCTTT. Translated, it gives CASSLGAGAAFF.

This chain connects TRBV29-1 to TRBJ1-1; no clear D gene. V lost 6 bases and J lost 0, with 11 bases in between. Germline V CDR1 and CDR2: SQVTM, ANQGSEA. The CDR3 length is 13 residues. The CDR3 DNA reads TGCAGCGTGGCCCGACGGATGAACACTGAAGCTTTCTTT. Translated, it gives CSVARRMNTEAFF. The whole variable domain, filled in from reference TRBV29-1 and TRBJ1-1, reads SAVISQKPSRDICQRGTSLTIQCQVDSQVTMMFWYRQQPGQSLTLIATANQGSEATYESGFVIDKFPISRPNLTFSTLTVSNMSPEDSSIYLCSVARRMNTEAFFGQGTRLTVV.

This clone has only a few counts. The chain carries TRBV29-1 and TRBJ1-1; D remains ambiguous. The CDR3 runs 12 residues. Germline CDR1 reads SQVTM; CDR2 reads ANQGSEA. V shed 4 bases and J shed 3 bases, with 9 bases lying between them. CDR3 in amino acids: CSVVLGYTEAFF. Written as DNA, the CDR3 is TGCAGCGTTGTGTTAGGGTACACTGAAGCTTTCTTT.

The J gene is TRBJ2-6, the V gene TRBV7-2, with D perhaps TRBD2 (5 bases). Trimming took off 1 base at V and 0 bases at J, with 10 bases between the two ends. Germline V CDR1 and CDR2: SGHTA, FQGNSA. The CDR3 consists of 17 residues. DNA of the CDR3: TGTGCCAGCAGCTTAGATGCGGGCATCTCTGGGGCCAACGTCCTGACTTTC. This translates into CASSLDAGISGANVLTF.

The J gene is TRBJ2-1, the V gene TRBV27; a possible D gene is TRBD1 (6 bases). V was trimmed by 4 bases and J by 5 bases, leaving 12 bases between them. Germline assignment: CDR1 MNHEY and CDR2 SMNVEV (reference sequence). The CDR3 is made up of 14 amino acids. CDR3 amino acids: CASSSLTGNNEQFF. The CDR3 DNA follows: TGTGCCAGCAGTTCTCTAACAGGGAACAATGAGCAGTTCTTC.

This clone appeared a single time. The genes are TRBV28 and TRBJ2-3; no firm D call. Germline assignment: CDR1 MDHEN and CDR2 SYDVKM. The CDR3 consists of 12 residues. Deletions cut 8 bases from V and 0 bases from J, with 6 bases between. This CDR3 is CASLLSTDTQYF. The CDR3 DNA follows: TGTGCCAGCCTCCTCAGCACAGATACGCAGTATTTT.

The chain couples TRBV5-1 to TRBJ2-1; 10 bases match TRBD2. The CDR3 runs to 16 residues. Germline CDR1 is SGHRS and CDR2 is YFSETQ. Germline trimming cut 6 bases from V and 4 bases from J; bases unmatched to any gene: 10. The CDR3 here is CASTLQAGGLYNEQFF. The DNA for the CDR3 is TGCGCCAGCACCCTACAAGCGGGAGGGCTTTACAATGAGCAGTTCTTC.

The chain is built from TRBV25-1 and TRBJ2-1, with D unresolved. From germline, CDR1 is MGHDK and CDR2 SYGVNS. The V and J ends lost 6 bases and 8 bases respectively, with 11 bases between them. The CDR3 consists of 12 residues. The CDR3 nucleotides are TGTGCCAGCAGGTCCCTCATAGATGAGCAGTTCTTC. Its translation: CASRSLIDEQFF.

This rearrangement joins TRBV9 to TRBJ2-2; the D gene is possibly TRBD2 (5 bases). This CDR3 spans 15 amino acids. V was shortened by 3 bases and J by 4 bases, with 13 bases between the two germline ends. CDR1 is SGDLS and CDR2 is YYNGEE in the germline V gene. The CDR3 protein is CASSDRTSRTGELFF. The CDR3 nucleotides are TGTGCCAGCAGCGACAGAACTAGTCGCACCGGGGAGCTGTTTTTT.

The gene calls are TRBV9 and TRBJ2-7; D ambiguous. Germline CDR1 reads SGDLS; CDR2 reads YYNGEE. V was cut by 0 bases and J by 3 bases, with 4 bases left in between. The CDR3 has 12 amino acids. CDR3 sequence reads: CASSVDHYEQYF. The CDR3 bases are TGTGCCAGCAGCGTAGATCACTACGAGCAGTACTTC.

The chain combines TRBV4-3 with TRBJ1-6, with a weak D call TRBD1 (5 bases). CDR3 length equals 15 residues. Germline assignment: CDR1 LGHNA and CDR2 YSLEER. V was shortened by 0 bases and J by 13 bases, with 16 bases between the two germline ends. CDR3 nucleotides: TGCGCCAGCAGCCAAGAAGGCAGGGCAAGTGAGCCCCTCCACTTT. It translates to CASSQEGRASEPLHF.

The chain links TRBV7-9 to TRBJ1-1; perhaps TRBD1 as D (6 bases). Trimming removed 2 bases at V and 4 bases at J, with 8 bases between. Germline values: CDR1 SEHNR, CDR2 FQNEAQ (reference sequence). CDR3 size: 13 residues. The DNA of the CDR3 is TGTGCCAGCAGCTTAACACAGGGCACTGAAGCTTTCTTT. It yields the protein CASSLTQGTEAFF.